This T cell receptor (beta chain) emerged from a study of CD8 T cells in Susac syndrome. This CDR3 is built from 14 residues. CDR1 and CDR2 from the germline V gene are KGHDR and SFDVKD. V was pared by 10 bases and J by 5 bases, with 9 bases of the junction left unmatched. Reverse transcription of roughly 0.45 to 1 ug RNA was carried out with random hexamers. MiXCR was run by TCRdb on the immunoSEQ multiplex PCR reads, yielding one entry per CDR3 protein. The sample gives around 300,000 distinct CDR3 sequences, 92% of which show up once; about 0.07% is in the top ten. Source material: CD4+ T cells from PBMCs. This clonotype originated in a human donor with multiple sclerosis. The J gene is TRBJ2-1, the V gene TRBV24-1; 8 positions agree with TRBD2. This CDR3 reads CATVASGPDNEQFF. CDR3 DNA: TGTGCCACAGTCGCTAGCGGGCCGGACAATGAGCAGTTCTTC.